The clone carrying this TCR beta chain was observed a handful of times. Some clones are missing from TCRdb's copy, which holds only in-frame ones; the method was immunoSEQ multiplex PCR. Among tens of thousands of clones listed, 79% were seen once. This entry is derived from a study of control samples from healthy donors and cancer patients. Looked up from germline, CDR1 is MNHEY and CDR2 is SVGEGT. Trimming pared 6 bases from V and 1 base from J, leaving 18 bases between. The CDR3 length is 16 residues. This receptor was identified in a man aged 55-75 years with head and neck cancer. The chain combines TRBV6-2 or TRBV6-3 with TRBJ1-1, with D possibly TRBD1 on 5 matching bases. Sample: PBMCs. The CDR3 DNA sequence: TGTGCCAGCAGCCTGGGACCGCCAGACCAGAACACTGAAGCTTTCTTT. It specifies CASSLGPPDQNTEAFF.